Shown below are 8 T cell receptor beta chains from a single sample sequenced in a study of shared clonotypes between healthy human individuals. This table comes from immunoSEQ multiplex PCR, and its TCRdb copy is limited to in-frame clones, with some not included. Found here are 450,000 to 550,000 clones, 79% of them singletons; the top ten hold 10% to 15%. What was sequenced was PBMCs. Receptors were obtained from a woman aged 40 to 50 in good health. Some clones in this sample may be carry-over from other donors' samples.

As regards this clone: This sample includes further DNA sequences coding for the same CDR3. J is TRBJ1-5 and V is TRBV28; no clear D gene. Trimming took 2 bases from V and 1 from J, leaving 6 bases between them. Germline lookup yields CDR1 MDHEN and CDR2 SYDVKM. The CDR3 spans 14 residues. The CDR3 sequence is CASSLGRSNQPQHF. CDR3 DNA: TGTGCCAGCAGTTTAGGTAGGAGCAATCAGCCCCAGCATTTT.

This CDR3 is CASSLALAGVYEQYF. The CDR3 bases are TGTGCCAGCAGCTTAGCCCTAGCGGGAGTCTACGAGCAGTACTTC. V and J are TRBV7-9 and TRBJ2-7, with 10 bases lining up with TRBD2. The CDR3 spans 15 residues. The junction had 2 bases not matched to a gene; V was cut back by 0 bases and J by 3 bases. Looked up from germline, CDR1 is SEHNR and CDR2 is FQNEAQ (reference sequence).

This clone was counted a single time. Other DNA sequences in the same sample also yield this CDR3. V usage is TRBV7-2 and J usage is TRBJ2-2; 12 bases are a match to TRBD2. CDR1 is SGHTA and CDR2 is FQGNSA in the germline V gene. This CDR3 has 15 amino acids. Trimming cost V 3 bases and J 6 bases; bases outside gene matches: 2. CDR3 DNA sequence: TGTGCCAGCAGCTTGACTAGCGGGAGCGCCGGGGAGCTGTTTTTT. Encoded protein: CASSLTSGSAGELFF. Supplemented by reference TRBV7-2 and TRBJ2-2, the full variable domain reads GAGVSQSPSNKVTEKGKDVELRCDPISGHTALYWYRQSLGQGLEFLIYFQGNSAPDKSGLPSDRFSAERTGGSVSTLTIQRTQQEDSAVYLCASSLTSGSAGELFFGEGSRLTVL.

DNA for the CDR3: TGCGCCAGCAGCGGGGTCCCAGGCGGGGAGCTGTTTTTT. This codes for CASSGVPGGELFF. This sequence joins TRBV5-1 and TRBJ2-2; D uncertain. The germline gives CDR1 SGHRS, CDR2 YFSETQ. The V and J ends lost 4 bases and 7 bases respectively, with 11 bases between them. This CDR3 is 13 amino acids long.

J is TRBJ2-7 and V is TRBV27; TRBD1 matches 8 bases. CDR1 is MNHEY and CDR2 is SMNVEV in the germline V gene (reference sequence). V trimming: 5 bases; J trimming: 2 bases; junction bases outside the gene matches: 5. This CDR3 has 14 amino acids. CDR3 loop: CASSRQGRAYEQYF. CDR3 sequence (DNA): TGTGCCAGCAGTAGACAGGGGAGAGCCTACGAGCAGTACTTC.

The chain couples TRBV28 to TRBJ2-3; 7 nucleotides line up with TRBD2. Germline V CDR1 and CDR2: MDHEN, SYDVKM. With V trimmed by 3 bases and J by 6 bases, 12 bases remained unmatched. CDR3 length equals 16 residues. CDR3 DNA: TGTGCCAGCAGTTTTGGCGGGAGTTGGGCCCACGATACGCAGTATTTT. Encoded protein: CASSFGGSWAHDTQYF.

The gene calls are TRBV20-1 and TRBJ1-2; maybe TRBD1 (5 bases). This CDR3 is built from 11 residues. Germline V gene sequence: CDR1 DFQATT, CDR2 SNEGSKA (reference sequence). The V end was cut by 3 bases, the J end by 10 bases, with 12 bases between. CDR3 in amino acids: CSARVQGDYTF. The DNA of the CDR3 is TGCAGTGCTAGGGTTCAGGGTGACTACACCTTC.

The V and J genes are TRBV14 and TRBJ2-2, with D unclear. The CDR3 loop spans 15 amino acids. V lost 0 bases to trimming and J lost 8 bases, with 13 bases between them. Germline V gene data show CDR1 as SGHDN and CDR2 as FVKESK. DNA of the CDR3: TGTGCCAGCAGCCAAGATCGGGCCTCGTGGGGGGAGCTGTTTTTT. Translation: CASSQDRASWGELFF.